This T cell receptor (beta chain) is from a study of T cell responses to AZD1222 COVID-19 vaccine. Study findings and constraints: Reports indicate that nearly half of spike-specific TCRs are directed at unmutated variant regions.

Assay used: immunoSEQ multiplex PCR; TCRdb lists only in-frame clones, some missing. The sample lists about 190,000 clones, approximately 90% occurring once. Deletions cut 7 bases from V and 6 bases from J, with 9 bases between. CDR1 is SEHNR, CDR2 FQNEAQ, per germline (reference sequence). The CDR3 sequence is 12 residues long. Note on this clone: The antigen is undetermined.

The TCR was taken from an adult in good health. The V and J genes are TRBV7-9 and TRBJ2-2, with D possibly matching TRBD1 (5 bases). The sample consisted of peripheral blood, taken on day 0 of AZD1222 vaccination. The DNA of the CDR3 is TGTGCCAGCACCACCAGGGCCGGGGAGCTGTTTTTT. It yields the protein CASTTRAGELFF.